Shown below are 7 T cell receptor beta chains from a single sample sequenced in a study of blood T cell repertoires in COVID-19. Sequencing used immunoSEQ multiplex PCR; TCRdb keeps in-frame clones, though not all of them. The profile shows 350,000 to 450,000 clones, roughly 90% of them singletons. What was sequenced was PBMCs or T cells enriched from blood (not recorded which). The receptors shown here come from a woman aged 30 to 39 who had recovered from COVID-19.

This chain uses TRBV5-1 with TRBJ2-7; weak D call: TRBD1 (5 bases). V was pared by 4 bases and J by 4 bases, with 15 bases between. Germline CDR1 and CDR2: SGHRS and YFSETQ. The CDR3 runs to 14 residues. The CDR3 sequence is CASSDRFPGYEQYF. The CDR3 DNA is TGCGCCAGCAGCGACCGCTTCCCAGGGTACGAGCAGTACTTC.

The genes are TRBV7-9 and TRBJ1-2; D is possibly TRBD1 (5 bases). This CDR3 has 14 amino acids. The germline gives CDR1 SEHNR, CDR2 FQNEAQ (reference sequence). The ends were cut back, 7 bases at V and 6 bases at J, with 18 bases in the middle. This CDR3 is CASTLYRSKDGYTF. CDR3 coding DNA: TGTGCCAGCACCTTGTACAGGTCAAAGGATGGCTACACCTTC. The complete variable domain, with remaining parts taken from reference TRBV7-9 and TRBJ1-2, reads DTGVSQNPRHKITKRGQNVTFRCDPISEHNRLYWYRQTLGQGPEFLTYFQNEAQLEKSRLLSDRFSAERPKGSFSTLEIQRTEQGDSAMYLCASTLYRSKDGYTFGSGTRLTVV.

This chain joins TRBV30 and TRBJ1-1; TRBD1 matches at 7 bases. CDR1 and CDR2 from the germline V gene are GTSNPN and SVGIG (reference sequence). The CDR3 consists of 12 residues. V dropped 3 bases and J dropped 6; count of bases not matched to a gene: 4. The CDR3 reads CAWRPQGAEAFF. The CDR3 bases are TGTGCCTGGAGACCCCAGGGGGCTGAAGCTTTCTTT. The variable domain in full, with the rest retrieved from reference TRBV30 and TRBJ1-1, is SQTIHQWPATLVQPVGSPLSLECTVEGTSNPNLYWYRQAAGRGLQLLFYSVGIGQISSEVPQNLSASRPQDRQFILSSKKLLLSDSGFYLCAWRPQGAEAFFGQGTRLTVV.

The gene calls are TRBV2 and TRBJ2-7, with 12 bases matching TRBD2. The CDR3 is 16 amino acids. J was trimmed by 7 bases and V by 5 bases; bases with no gene match: 12. Germline loops: CDR1 SNHLY, CDR2 FYNNEI. CDR3 sequence reads: CASSSSGGASLREQYF. In DNA form, the CDR3 reads TGTGCCAGCAGTTCTAGCGGGGGGGCCTCTTTGAGAGAGCAGTACTTC.

V and J are TRBV7-9 and TRBJ1-1, with 9 positions matching TRBD1. Germline loops: CDR1 SEHNR, CDR2 FQNEAQ (reference sequence). The ends lost 5 bases at V and 5 bases at J; junction bases unmatched: 6. The CDR3 runs to 14 residues. The CDR3 DNA reads TGTGCCAGCAGCCGCGGACAGGGGTCAACTGAAGCTTTCTTT. Protein product: CASSRGQGSTEAFF.

The CDR3 loop is CASSLTQVQETQYF. The CDR3 DNA follows: TGCGCCAGCAGCTTGACACAGGTCCAAGAGACCCAGTACTTC. This chain links TRBV5-1 with TRBJ2-5; perhaps TRBD1 as D (5 bases). The CDR3 covers 14 residues. Germline loops: CDR1 SGHRS, CDR2 YFSETQ. Deletions cut 1 base from V and 1 base from J, with 8 bases between. Looking up the rest from reference TRBV5-1 and TRBJ2-5 gives the full variable domain: KAGVTQTPRYLIKTRGQQVTLSCSPISGHRSVSWYQQTPGQGLQFLFEYFSETQRNKGNFPGRFSGRQFSNSRSEMNVSTLELGDSALYLCASSLTQVQETQYFGPGTRLLVL.

The CDR3 nucleotides read TGTGCCAGCAGGGAGAGGCAGGGCACTGAAGCTTTCTTT. Amino acids: CASRERQGTEAFF. The chain carries TRBV2 and TRBJ1-1, with a possible D match to TRBD1 (5 bases). This CDR3 region has 13 residues. V dropped 6 bases and J dropped 4 bases, with 12 bases sitting between them. Germline CDR1 and CDR2: SNHLY and FYNNEI.